The present T cell receptor beta chain was sequenced within a study of blood T cell repertoires in COVID-19. Overall study: Spain, Italy and the United States supplied samples that represented acute and convalescent COVID-19.

Germline CDR1 reads KGHSH; CDR2 reads LQKENI. V was trimmed by 0 bases and J by 3 bases, leaving 8 bases between them. The CDR3 runs 14 residues. The protocol was immunoSEQ multiplex PCR, while the TCRdb copy is restricted to in-frame clones and leaves out a portion. The sample contains about 43,000 clones, 86% of which appear only once. The receptor was derived from a human donor in a cohort sampled during active COVID-19. This rearrangement joins TRBV18 to TRBJ1-2; D perhaps matches TRBD1 (6 bases). Input material: peripheral blood. CDR3 nucleotide sequence: TGTGCCAGCTCACCACCGTCAGGGGACTATGGCTACACCTTC. It translates to CASSPPSGDYGYTF.